The 20 T cell receptor beta chains below come from one sample, sequenced in a study of shared clonotypes between healthy human individuals. Clones were read by immunoSEQ multiplex PCR, and TCRdb kept only the in-frame ones, dropping some. The sample lists hundreds of thousands of clones; roughly 95% were seen once. Sequencing was performed on naive CD4+ T cells sorted from blood. Stated subset: CD45RA+ positively selected. These receptors were taken from a woman younger than 45 in good health.

The V and J genes are TRBV5-1 and TRBJ2-5; TRBD1 might be the D (5 bases). Germline lookup yields CDR1 SGHRS and CDR2 YFSETQ. CDR3 size: 16 residues. Trimming took off 0 bases at V and 3 bases at J, with 15 bases between the two ends. In nucleotides, the CDR3 is TGCGCCAGCAGCTTGGGTACTGGACAACGCAAAGAGACCCAGTACTTC. Amino acids: CASSLGTGQRKETQYF. Filled out from reference TRBV5-1 and TRBJ2-5, the complete variable domain reads KAGVTQTPRYLIKTRGQQVTLSCSPISGHRSVSWYQQTPGQGLQFLFEYFSETQRNKGNFPGRFSGRQFSNSRSEMNVSTLELGDSALYLCASSLGTGQRKETQYFGPGTRLLVL.

This clone has just one count. This rearrangement joins TRBV5-4 to TRBJ2-3, with 9 positions matching TRBD2. The CDR3 length is 18 residues. Germline V gene data show CDR1 as SGHNT and CDR2 as YYREEE (reference sequence). J was trimmed by 2 bases and V by 4 bases; bases with no gene match: 14. This CDR3 reads CASSLRYSAGGSTDTQYF. For the CDR3, the DNA is TGTGCCAGCAGCCTAAGATATTCAGCGGGAGGCTCCACAGATACGCAGTATTTT.

The chain couples TRBV13 to TRBJ1-1; no reliable D call. The germline CDR1 and CDR2 sequences are PRHDT and FYEKMQ (reference sequence). The CDR3 has 13 amino acids. Trimming took off 5 bases at V and 3 bases at J, with 10 bases between the two ends. Written as DNA, the CDR3 is TGTGCCAGCAGCCTGAGCCCCGACACTGAAGCTTTCTTT. Protein: CASSLSPDTEAFF.

This chain joins TRBV6-6 and TRBJ2-1; tentatively, D is TRBD1 (6 bases). The CDR3 extends over 15 amino acids. Trimming shortened V by 6 bases and J by 0 bases, and 12 bases separated the two germline ends. Germline CDR1 is MNHNY and CDR2 is SVGAGI (reference sequence). Written as DNA, the CDR3 is TGTGCCAGCAGAACAGGGATCGGCTCCTACAATGAGCAGTTCTTC. Encoded protein: CASRTGIGSYNEQFF.

The gene calls are TRBV28 and TRBJ2-3; tentatively, D is TRBD1 or TRBD2 (5 bases each). The germline CDR1 and CDR2 sequences are MDHEN and SYDVKM. CDR3 length: 14 amino acids. Between the trimmed V and J ends, which lost 6 bases and 3 bases, there was a span of 13 bases. CDR3 region: CASSRDRVTDTQYF. CDR3 nucleotides: TGTGCCAGCAGCCGGGACCGAGTTACAGATACGCAGTATTTT.

The chain's CDR3 is CASSIKTGTILGNQPQHF. The CDR3 region has the DNA TGTGCCAGTAGTATAAAGACAGGGACGATTCTTGGCAATCAGCCCCAGCATTTT. This chain connects TRBV19 to TRBJ1-5; the match to TRBD1 covers 7 bases. The CDR3 has 18 amino acids. J gave up 2 bases and V 2 bases, and 12 bases lay outside the gene matches. The germline CDR1 and CDR2 sequences are LNHDA and SQIVND (reference sequence).

This chain uses TRBV9 with TRBJ2-7; D is ambiguous. Per the germline V gene, CDR1 is SGDLS and CDR2 is YYNGEE. V shed 0 bases and J shed 3 bases, with 13 bases lying between them. The CDR3 length is 15 residues. The CDR3 region is CASSVATASYYEQYF. CDR3 coding DNA: TGTGCCAGCAGCGTAGCTACAGCATCGTACTACGAGCAGTACTTC.

The chain employs TRBV5-1 and TRBJ2-1, with D perhaps matching TRBD2 (6 bases). Trimming removed 1 base at V and 8 bases at J, with 16 bases between. CDR1 and CDR2 (germline): SGHRS, YFSETQ. This CDR3 region has 15 residues. CDR3 DNA sequence: TGCGCCAGCAGCTTGAAGGACCTCCCTAGCGATGAGCAGTTCTTC. It yields the protein CASSLKDLPSDEQFF.

This clone came up once. CDR3: CASKGSNQPQHF. The CDR3 coding sequence is TGTGCCAGCAAAGGTAGCAATCAGCCCCAGCATTTT. The chain links TRBV6-5 to TRBJ1-5; D uncertain. CDR1 and CDR2 from the germline V gene are MNHEY and SVGAGI. The V gene lost 7 bases and the J gene lost 0 bases, with 4 bases spanning the gap. This CDR3 contains 12 residues.

The V gene is TRBV18, the J gene TRBJ1-1, with D unresolved. V lost 4 bases and J lost 1, with 10 bases in between. Germline V CDR1 and CDR2: KGHSH, LQKENI. The CDR3 is made up of 14 amino acids. CDR3 coding DNA: TGTGCCAGCTCACAAACAGAGGCGAACACTGAAGCTTTCTTT. Translated, it gives CASSQTEANTEAFF.

J is TRBJ1-1 and V is TRBV6-5; 8 bases are shared with TRBD1. CDR1 MNHEY and CDR2 SVGAGI come from the germline V gene. CDR3 length equals 14 residues. Unmatched junction bases numbered 6, after V lost 4 bases and J lost 5 bases. CDR3 region: CASSFRTGSTEAFF. DNA for the CDR3: TGTGCCAGCAGTTTCCGGACAGGGAGTACTGAAGCTTTCTTT.

This chain connects TRBV4-1 to TRBJ1-4; tentatively, D is TRBD1 (5 bases). CDR1 is MGHRA and CDR2 is YSYEKL in the germline V gene. Trimming pared 1 base from V and 2 bases from J, leaving 17 bases between. This CDR3 contains 18 residues. The CDR3 sequence is CASSQGAEGIATNEKLFF. Written as DNA, the CDR3 is TGCGCCAGCAGCCAAGGGGCGGAGGGGATCGCGACTAATGAAAAACTGTTTTTT.

The chain couples TRBV7-8 to TRBJ1-5, with no clear D. The CDR3 has 15 residues. V lost 1 base, J lost 1 base, and 8 bases lay in between. Germline V gene data show CDR1 as SGHVS and CDR2 as FQNEAQ. The CDR3 nucleotides read TGTGCCAGCAGCTTAGAATCCGGGAGCAATCAGCCCCAGCATTTT. It is translated as CASSLESGSNQPQHF.

The chain joins TRBV7-9 to TRBJ2-1, with no clear D. Trimming removed 4 bases at V and 0 bases at J, with 7 bases between. The CDR3 length is 14 residues. Germline V CDR1 and CDR2: SEHNR, FQNEAQ (reference sequence). The CDR3 loop is CASSSGSSYNEQFF. DNA for the CDR3: TGTGCCAGCAGCTCAGGTAGCTCCTACAATGAGCAGTTCTTC.

The CDR3: CSAQRRDTSEKLFF. The DNA for the CDR3 is TGCAGCGCCCAACGGAGGGACACCAGTGAAAAACTGTTTTTT. V is TRBV29-1 and J is TRBJ1-4, with a possible D match to TRBD1 (6 bases). CDR1 and CDR2 (germline): SQVTM, ANQGSEA. V was clipped by 7 bases and J by 7 bases, with 19 bases between them. The CDR3 totals 14 residues.

The CDR3 DNA follows: TGTGCCAGCAGTGAATCTCCTCGTCTCCAGCCCCAGCATTTT. Translating it yields CASSESPRLQPQHF. This rearrangement joins TRBV6-1 to TRBJ1-5; no firm D call. Germline V gives CDR1 MNHNS, CDR2 SASEGT. The V end was cut by 2 bases, the J end by 7 bases, with 12 bases between. The CDR3 extends over 14 amino acids.

CDR3 region: CASRTTSGVRHTDTQYF. In DNA, the CDR3 is TGTGCCAGTAGAACGACTAGCGGAGTGCGTCACACAGATACGCAGTATTTT. The J gene is TRBJ2-3, the V gene TRBV19; 9 bases map to TRBD2. The germline gives CDR1 LNHDA, CDR2 SQIVND (reference sequence). Trimming at V came to 6 bases and at J to 2 bases, leaving 12 bases not matched to a gene. There are 17 residues in the CDR3. Using reference TRBV19 and TRBJ2-3 for the parts outside the CDR3, the full variable domain is DGGITQSPKYLFRKEGQNVTLSCEQNLNHDAMYWYRQDPGQGLRLIYYSQIVNDFQKGDIAEGYSVSREKKESFPLTVTSAQKNPTAFYLCASRTTSGVRHTDTQYFGPGTRLTVL.

As to this clone: Other DNA sequences in this specimen translate into the identical CDR3. The chain combines TRBV9 with TRBJ2-7, with TRBD1 matching over 7 bases. The trim removed 2 bases at V and 2 bases at J, leaving 7 bases unmatched. The CDR3 has 15 residues. CDR1 and CDR2 from the germline V gene are SGDLS and YYNGEE. The CDR3 loop reads CASSVGTDLPYEQYF. The CDR3 bases are TGTGCCAGCAGCGTCGGGACAGATTTGCCCTACGAGCAGTACTTC.

The rearrangement joins TRBV4-2 to TRBJ1-4; D possibly corresponds to TRBD1 (5 bases). Germline V gene data show CDR1 as LGHNA and CDR2 as YNFKEQ. V was cut by 2 bases and J by 5 bases, with 18 bases left in between. The CDR3 runs to 17 residues. This CDR3 is CASSQIGQGSQNEKLFF. DNA of the CDR3: TGTGCCAGCAGCCAAATCGGACAAGGTAGTCAAAATGAAAAACTGTTTTTT.

A note on this clone: The same CDR3 is also encoded by other DNA sequences in this sample. V and J are TRBV30 and TRBJ2-3; D remains ambiguous. The CDR3 extends over 14 amino acids. CDR1 is GTSNPN, CDR2 SVGIG, per germline (reference sequence). V lost 0 bases, J lost 2 bases, and 9 bases lay in between. The CDR3 DNA reads TGTGCCTGGAGTGTAGGGTTAAACACAGATACGCAGTATTTT. It specifies CAWSVGLNTDTQYF.